The 18 T cell receptor beta chains presented below share a single source sample, sequenced in a study of control samples from healthy donors and cancer patients. Profiling relied on immunoSEQ multiplex PCR, and the TCRdb table lists in-frame clones only, not all of them. The data show 110,000 to 150,000 clones, around 94% seen once. Specimen: PBMCs. The receptors come from a man in his 60s with colorectal cancer.

The chain joins TRBV19 to TRBJ2-1; the D gene is possibly TRBD2 (5 bases). The CDR3 contains 14 residues. Trimming stripped 6 bases from V and 7 bases from J, with 16 bases between. Germline CDR1 reads LNHDA; CDR2 reads SQIVND (reference sequence). CDR3 protein: CASREQGLANEQFF. For the CDR3, the DNA is TGTGCCAGTAGGGAACAAGGCCTAGCTAATGAGCAGTTCTTC.

The chain combines TRBV2 with TRBJ2-1; TRBD2 matches at 12 bases. The germline V gene has CDR1 SNHLY and CDR2 FYNNEI. The V segment lost 1 base and the J segment 8 bases; nucleotides outside the gene matches: 3. The CDR3 length is 15 residues. The CDR3 bases are TGTGCCAGCAGTGAAGGGACTAGCGGGGTACATGAGCAGTTCTTC. This codes for CASSEGTSGVHEQFF.

The chain is built from TRBV28 and TRBJ2-5; 9 nucleotides match TRBD1. From germline, CDR1 is MDHEN and CDR2 SYDVKM. V lost 4 bases to trimming and J lost 4 bases; unmatched junction nucleotides: 7. The CDR3 has 15 residues. The CDR3 is CASSSGQGTAETQYF. The CDR3, as DNA: TGTGCCAGCAGTTCGGGACAGGGCACGGCAGAGACCCAGTACTTC.

This chain links TRBV7-2 with TRBJ2-7; D unresolved. CDR1 is SGHTA, CDR2 FQGNSA, per germline. Trimming left V 5 bases short and J 1 base short, with 12 bases between. The CDR3 totals 14 residues. DNA for the CDR3: TGTGCCAGCAGCCCCCGACGTGCTTCCTACGAGCAGTACTTC. Translated: CASSPRRASYEQYF.

The V gene is TRBV6-6, the J gene TRBJ2-2; perhaps TRBD2 as D (5 bases). The V gene's germline CDR1 is MNHNY and CDR2 SVGAGI (reference sequence). Trimming stripped 8 bases from V and 4 bases from J, with 20 bases between. The CDR3 runs to 16 residues. The CDR3 DNA reads as TGTGCCAGCCACGAGCAGGACTTCCAGACCACCGGGGAGCTGTTTTTT. Translation gives CASHEQDFQTTGELFF.

The chain is built from TRBV23-1 and TRBJ2-3; 8 positions agree with TRBD1. TRBV23-1 is identified as an open reading frame with a role that is uncertain. This CDR3 contains 16 residues. Trimming took 2 bases from V and 4 from J; bases not matched to a gene: 8. CDR3 loop: CASSQRKLQGADTQYF. The CDR3 bases are TGCGCCAGCAGTCAACGGAAACTACAGGGGGCAGATACGCAGTATTTT.

J is TRBJ1-5 and V is TRBV7-9; 9 nucleotides match TRBD1. This CDR3 comprises 16 residues. V dropped 1 base and J dropped 3; count of bases not matched to a gene: 4. Germline V gives CDR1 SEHNR, CDR2 FQNEAQ (reference sequence). The CDR3 region is CASSLGTGVPNQPQHF. CDR3 coding DNA: TGTGCCAGCAGCTTAGGGACAGGGGTCCCCAATCAGCCCCAGCATTTT. Full variable domain (outside the CDR3, taken from reference TRBV7-9 and TRBJ1-5): DTGVSQNPRHKITKRGQNVTFRCDPISEHNRLYWYRQTLGQGPEFLTYFQNEAQLEKSRLLSDRFSAERPKGSFSTLEIQRTEQGDSAMYLCASSLGTGVPNQPQHFGDGTRLSIL.

The CDR3 DNA reads as TGCGCCAGCAGCTTGGAACCACTAGCTGGCACAGATACGCAGTATTTT. It codes for CASSLEPLAGTDTQYF. This chain connects TRBV5-1 to TRBJ2-3, with D maybe TRBD2 (6 bases). V was clipped by 0 bases and J by 1 base, with 12 bases between them. The length of the CDR3 is 16 residues. Germline CDR1 and CDR2: SGHRS and YFSETQ.

V is TRBV3-1 (or the pseudogene TRBV3-2) and J is TRBJ1-6; no clear D gene. Germline loops: CDR1 LGHDT, CDR2 YNNKEL (reference sequence). CDR3 length equals 15 residues. Trimming took off 1 base at V and 1 base at J, with 5 bases between the two ends. The CDR3, as DNA: TGTGCCAGCAGCCAAGGGGAATCCTATAATTCACCCCTCCACTTT. It encodes CASSQGESYNSPLHF.

The gene calls are TRBV29-1 and TRBJ2-2, with D unresolved. V lost 6 bases and J 1 base, leaving 12 bases between the germline ends. From germline, CDR1 is SQVTM and CDR2 ANQGSEA. The CDR3 is made up of 14 amino acids. The CDR3: CSVLPQMNTGELFF. For the CDR3, the DNA is TGCAGCGTCCTACCCCAGATGAACACCGGGGAGCTGTTTTTT.

The table lists this clone with a count of one. J is TRBJ1-6 and V is TRBV10-3; D is unresolved. The germline CDR1 and CDR2 sequences are ENHRY and SYGVKD. The V and J ends lost 8 bases and 7 bases respectively, with 9 bases between them. This CDR3 spans 12 amino acids. The CDR3 loop reads CAIRAENSPLHF. Here the CDR3 DNA reads TGTGCCATCCGGGCCGAAAATTCACCCCTCCACTTT.

The chain is built from TRBV2 and TRBJ2-2, with D maybe TRBD2 (6 bases). The CDR3 totals 13 residues. From germline, CDR1 is SNHLY and CDR2 FYNNEI. Trimming took 6 bases from V and 5 from J, leaving 10 bases between them. The CDR3 protein is CASRLGGTGELFF. DNA for the CDR3: TGTGCCAGCAGATTGGGGGGAACCGGGGAGCTGTTTTTT.

The V and J genes are TRBV13 and TRBJ2-5; 12 bases line up with TRBD2. The ends lost 6 bases at V and 5 bases at J; junction bases unmatched: 7. The CDR3 length is 15 residues. Per the germline V gene, CDR1 is PRHDT and CDR2 is FYEKMQ (reference sequence). CDR3 amino acids: CASSSSGGAVETQYF. CDR3 nucleotide sequence: TGTGCCAGCAGTTCTAGCGGGGGGGCCGTTGAGACCCAGTACTTC.

V usage is TRBV7-9 and J usage is TRBJ1-2; 7 bases match TRBD1. The CDR3 is 15 amino acids. Germline V lookup: CDR1 SEHNR, CDR2 FQNEAQ (reference sequence). J lost 0 bases, V lost 5 bases, and 6 bases had no gene match. CDR3 region: CASSQKQGPNYGYTF. Written as DNA, the CDR3 is TGTGCCAGCAGCCAGAAACAGGGGCCTAACTATGGCTACACCTTC.

The chain is built from TRBV11-2 and TRBJ2-3; perhaps TRBD1 as D (6 bases). This CDR3 is 14 amino acids long. Germline loops: CDR1 SGHAT, CDR2 FQNNGV. Trimming pared 0 bases from V and 6 bases from J, leaving 10 bases between. CDR3 region: CASSLDLTGDTQYF. The CDR3 bases are TGTGCCAGCAGCTTAGATCTCACAGGGGATACGCAGTATTTT.

The chain carries TRBV4-1 and TRBJ1-3; perhaps TRBD1 as D (6 bases). This CDR3 has 16 residues. The germline gives CDR1 MGHRA, CDR2 YSYEKL. Trimming cost V 1 base and J 2 bases, with 12 bases left between them. This chain's CDR3 is CASSQVGGRAGNTIYF. CDR3 DNA: TGCGCCAGCAGCCAAGTTGGGGGCAGGGCTGGAAACACCATATATTTT.

The chain carries TRBV19 and TRBJ2-7, with TRBD1 matching over 7 bases. CDR3 length: 14 amino acids. Germline CDR1 and CDR2: LNHDA and SQIVND (reference sequence). V lost 4 bases and J lost 7; bases outside the gene matches: 10. The CDR3 nucleotides read TGTGCCAGTAGTACTGACAGGGACCCTTGGGAGCAGTACTTC. This sequence encodes CASSTDRDPWEQYF.

The rearrangement uses TRBV7-9 and TRBJ2-3; 7 positions agree with TRBD1. V was pared by 5 bases and J by 0 bases, with 5 bases of the junction left unmatched. There are 15 residues in the CDR3. Germline V gives CDR1 SEHNR, CDR2 FQNEAQ (reference sequence). The CDR3: CASSLRTGSTDTQYF. The CDR3, as DNA: TGTGCCAGCAGCCTCAGGACAGGAAGCACAGATACGCAGTATTTT.